Listed here are 27 T cell receptor beta chains from one sample, sequenced in a study of cytomegalovirus exposure and HLA in healthy donors. The PCR had 60 Vbeta and 13 Jbeta primers. Data came from immunoSEQ multiplex PCR; TCRdb stores just in-frame clones and leaves some out. Recorded here are 90,000 to 130,000 clones; the top ten clones represent under 7%. The sample was PBMCs. These TCRs come from a man between 35 and 55 years old in good health and CMV-seropositive.

The chain couples TRBV6-1 to TRBJ2-1; weak D call: TRBD2 (5 bases). Trimming removed 2 bases from V and 8 bases from J, with 16 bases in between. CDR3 length: 15 residues. Germline CDR1 and CDR2: MNHNS and SASEGT. The CDR3 DNA sequence: TGTGCCAGCAGTGAATTTCGGGAATTAGAAGATGAGCAGTTCTTC. Translated, it gives CASSEFRELEDEQFF.

The chain joins TRBV19 to TRBJ2-1; 9 nucleotides agree with TRBD2. Trimming took 4 bases from V and 6 from J; bases not matched to a gene: 7. CDR3 length: 15 amino acids. CDR1 is LNHDA and CDR2 is SQIVND in the germline V gene (reference sequence). The CDR3 is CASSSSGSVGNEQFF. CDR3 DNA sequence: TGTGCCAGTAGTAGTAGCGGGAGCGTCGGCAATGAGCAGTTCTTC.

The chain is built from TRBV19 and TRBJ2-1; tentatively, D is TRBD2 (6 bases). V lost 7 bases and J 0 bases, leaving 16 bases between the germline ends. This CDR3 has 16 amino acids. In germline, CDR1 is LNHDA, CDR2 SQIVND (reference sequence). The CDR3 is CASTPDRGSSYNEQFF. In DNA form, the CDR3 reads TGTGCCAGTACCCCGGATCGGGGGAGCTCCTACAATGAGCAGTTCTTC.

The chain joins TRBV7-8 to TRBJ2-1, with 11 positions matching TRBD2. Trimming at V came to 4 bases and at J to 1 base, leaving 3 bases not matched to a gene. The germline V gene has CDR1 SGHVS and CDR2 FQNEAQ. This CDR3 comprises 16 residues. In DNA form, the CDR3 reads TGTGCCAGCAGCTCGGGACTAGCGGCTTCCTACAATGAGCAGTTCTTC. Protein: CASSSGLAASYNEQFF. Together with reference TRBV7-8 and TRBJ2-1, the CDR3 gives the full variable domain: GAGVSQSPRYKVAKRGQDVALRCDPISGHVSLFWYQQALGQGPEFLTYFQNEAQLDKSGLPSDRFFAERPEGSVSTLKIQRTQQEDSAVYLCASSSGLAASYNEQFFGPGTRLTVL.

The chain has TRBV9 and TRBJ1-5; 8 bases align to TRBD1. The CDR3 has 20 residues. The V and J ends lost 7 bases and 0 bases, in that order; junction bases with no gene match: 21. Looked up from germline, CDR1 is SGDLS and CDR2 is YYNGEE. The CDR3 protein is CASPVKVSGQGQNSNQPQHF. DNA of the CDR3: TGTGCCAGCCCCGTAAAAGTGAGTGGACAGGGCCAAAATAGCAATCAGCCCCAGCATTTT.

The V call is TRBV29-1, the J call TRBJ2-1; 11 nucleotides match TRBD2. Germline CDR1 is SQVTM and CDR2 is ANQGSEA. The CDR3 consists of 17 residues. The V and J ends lost 2 bases and 6 bases, in that order; junction bases with no gene match: 12. The CDR3 DNA reads as TGCAGCGTTGAATTAGGGTTAGCGGGAGGGGGGGGCAATGAGCAGTTCTTC. It codes for CSVELGLAGGGGNEQFF.

The chain links TRBV5-4 to TRBJ2-3; tentatively, D is TRBD1 (6 bases). This CDR3 contains 12 residues. The V and J ends lost 2 bases and 7 bases respectively, with 8 bases between them. CDR1 is SGHNT, CDR2 YYREEE, per germline (reference sequence). The CDR3 spells CASSLQGHTQYF. Written as DNA, the CDR3 is TGTGCCAGCAGCTTACAGGGACATACGCAGTATTTT.

The V call is TRBV29-1, the J call TRBJ2-5; the D gene is possibly TRBD1 (5 bases). Germline V gives CDR1 SQVTM, CDR2 ANQGSEA. V was shortened by 7 bases and J by 1 base, with 13 bases between the two germline ends. The CDR3 is 13 amino acids. DNA for the CDR3: TGCAGCGGGGAAGGGCAGGGCCAAGAGACCCAGTACTTC. Its protein is CSGEGQGQETQYF.

V usage is TRBV11-2 and J usage is TRBJ1-2; 7 positions match TRBD1. CDR1 and CDR2 (germline): SGHAT, FQNNGV. The ends lost 5 bases at V and 10 bases at J; junction bases unmatched: 16. This CDR3 comprises 15 residues. The CDR3 DNA is TGTGCCAGCAGCCCCCCGAGACAGGGAGGTGGGGTCTACACCTTC. It is translated as CASSPPRQGGGVYTF.

The rearrangement uses TRBV18 and TRBJ1-1, with unresolved D. Germline values: CDR1 KGHSH, CDR2 LQKENI. The CDR3 has 13 amino acids. The V gene lost 0 bases and the J gene lost 3 bases, with 5 bases spanning the gap. CDR3 protein: CASSPPTYTEAFF. Written as DNA, the CDR3 is TGTGCCAGCTCACCACCGACATACACTGAAGCTTTCTTT.

V usage is TRBV2 and J usage is TRBJ2-3; 9 positions agree with TRBD2. CDR1 and CDR2 (germline): SNHLY, FYNNEI. V shed 6 bases, J shed 6 bases, and the junction held 7 bases outside the gene matches. CDR3 length: 14 amino acids. The DNA for the CDR3 is TGTGCCAGCAGGCGATTTAGCGGGAGTGATACGCAGTATTTT. Translated: CASRRFSGSDTQYF.

This chain connects TRBV27 to TRBJ2-7; 13 bases align to TRBD2. The CDR3 sequence is 16 residues long. Trimming at V came to 5 bases and at J to 4 bases, leaving 8 bases not matched to a gene. The germline CDR1 and CDR2 sequences are MNHEY and SMNVEV (reference sequence). CDR3 region: CASSEPGLAGRYEQYF. DNA for the CDR3: TGTGCCAGCAGTGAACCGGGACTAGCGGGAAGATACGAGCAGTACTTC.

The chain combines TRBV28 with TRBJ1-5, with D possibly TRBD1 on 6 matching bases. Trimming removed 6 bases at V and 2 bases at J, with 17 bases between. The germline V gene has CDR1 MDHEN and CDR2 SYDVKM. The length of the CDR3 is 16 residues. The CDR3 DNA reads as TGTGCCAGCAGCCTAAACCGGGGGGGCGGCAATCAGCCCCAGCATTTT. This gives the protein CASSLNRGGGNQPQHF.

The chain uses TRBV11-2 and TRBJ1-2; D gene unclear. V was pared by 5 bases and J by 8 bases, with 18 bases between. Looked up from germline, CDR1 is SGHAT and CDR2 is FQNNGV. The CDR3 sequence is 14 residues long. DNA for the CDR3: TGTGCCAGCAGCCCCGGACTAGCAAGTGGGGGCTACACCTTC. Translation: CASSPGLASGGYTF.

The chain recombines TRBV30 with TRBJ1-5, with 9 bases that match TRBD1. Losses at the gene ends were 2 bases for V and 4 bases for J; bases not matched to a gene: 12. The CDR3 extends over 17 amino acids. Per germline, CDR1 GTSNPN and CDR2 SVGIG (reference sequence). CDR3 residues: CAWSPGTGIFGNQPQHF. The CDR3 DNA sequence: TGTGCCTGGAGTCCGGGGACAGGGATATTTGGTAATCAGCCCCAGCATTTT.

The rearrangement links TRBV27 to TRBJ2-3; TRBD1 agrees at 9 bases. Germline CDR1 reads MNHEY; CDR2 reads SMNVEV (reference sequence). Losses at the gene ends were 10 bases for V and 1 base for J; bases not matched to a gene: 3. The CDR3 runs to 13 residues. The CDR3 loop is CATRDRGTDTQYF. The CDR3 DNA follows: TGTGCCACCCGGGACAGGGGCACAGATACGCAGTATTTT.

The chain combines TRBV30 with TRBJ2-1; TRBD1 matches 8 bases. Germline CDR1 is GTSNPN and CDR2 is SVGIG (reference sequence). V shed 3 bases and J 9 bases; nucleotides not matched to a gene: 7. This CDR3 spans 13 amino acids. The CDR3 is CAWSRGQAGEQFF. For the CDR3, the DNA is TGTGCCTGGAGCCGGGGACAGGCGGGTGAGCAGTTCTTC.

The V gene is TRBV7-9, the J gene TRBJ2-7; D is possibly TRBD2 (5 bases). Germline V CDR1 and CDR2: SEHNR, FQNEAQ (reference sequence). CDR3 length equals 14 residues. Trimming took off 0 bases at V and 3 bases at J, with 9 bases between the two ends. CDR3 nucleotide sequence: TGTGCCAGCAGCTTAGCCGCGGGCTACTACGAGCAGTACTTC. It specifies CASSLAAGYYEQYF.

The CDR3 loop reads CASTSYGDSYEQYF. The CDR3 DNA is TGTGCCAGCACATCTTACGGGGACTCCTACGAGCAGTACTTC. The chain links TRBV5-5 to TRBJ2-7; TRBD2 might be the D (5 bases). CDR1 is SGHKS and CDR2 is YYEKEE in the germline V gene (reference sequence). CDR3 size: 14 residues. V lost 6 bases and J lost 0, with 13 bases in between.

V and J are TRBV7-8 and TRBJ2-5, with D perhaps TRBD2 (6 bases). Trimming removed 5 bases from V and 3 bases from J, with 13 bases in between. The CDR3 loop spans 14 amino acids. Germline-derived CDR1 and CDR2 are SGHVS and FQNEAQ. The CDR3 spells CASSGGTGEETQYF. The CDR3 nucleotides read TGTGCCAGCAGCGGAGGGACGGGAGAAGAGACCCAGTACTTC.

V usage is TRBV5-1 and J usage is TRBJ2-1, with TRBD2 matching over 11 bases. Germline CDR1 is SGHRS and CDR2 is YFSETQ. The trim removed 4 bases at V and 5 bases at J, leaving 17 bases unmatched. This CDR3 is 19 amino acids long. The CDR3 reads CASSLGRPVAGLADNEQFF. CDR3 sequence (DNA): TGCGCCAGCAGCCTCGGACGCCCCGTTGCGGGACTAGCGGACAATGAGCAGTTCTTC.

V gene TRBV28 combines with J gene TRBJ1-4; TRBD1 matches 7 bases. Germline V gives CDR1 MDHEN, CDR2 SYDVKM. The trim removed 5 bases at V and 0 bases at J, leaving 3 bases unmatched. The CDR3 has 15 residues. CDR3 nucleotides: TGTGCCAGCAGTGGGGACAGTCCAACTAATGAAAAACTGTTTTTT. This gives the protein CASSGDSPTNEKLFF.

As DNA, the CDR3 is TGCAGCGTTGAGGCTATAGACAGGGGGCTATACGAGCAGTACTTC. This gives the protein CSVEAIDRGLYEQYF. The chain joins TRBV29-1 to TRBJ2-7, with 10 bases aligning to TRBD1. Germline V CDR1 and CDR2: SQVTM, ANQGSEA. The CDR3 consists of 15 residues. V was pared by 3 bases and J by 4 bases, with 9 bases of the junction left unmatched.

For the CDR3, the DNA is TGTGCCAGCAGCTTAGCGGCACAACCGACCGGGGAGCTGTTTTTT. Translated: CASSLAAQPTGELFF. V is TRBV7-9 and J is TRBJ2-2; D call uncertain. CDR3 length: 15 amino acids. Trimming removed 0 bases at V and 5 bases at J, with 10 bases between. The germline V gene has CDR1 SEHNR and CDR2 FQNEAQ (reference sequence). Full variable domain (missing parts from reference TRBV7-9 and TRBJ2-2): DTGVSQNPRHKITKRGQNVTFRCDPISEHNRLYWYRQTLGQGPEFLTYFQNEAQLEKSRLLSDRFSAERPKGSFSTLEIQRTEQGDSAMYLCASSLAAQPTGELFFGEGSRLTVL.

The chain is built from TRBV7-9 and TRBJ2-2; TRBD2 agrees at 12 bases. CDR3 length equals 15 residues. The germline V gene has CDR1 SEHNR and CDR2 FQNEAQ (reference sequence). V lost 5 bases, J lost 5 bases, and 3 bases stayed unmatched. Here the CDR3 DNA reads TGTGCCAGCAGCCCAGGGACTAGCGGGACCGGGGAGCTGTTTTTT. Translated: CASSPGTSGTGELFF.

This chain uses TRBV2 with TRBJ2-7; 12 positions agree with TRBD2. Per germline, CDR1 SNHLY and CDR2 FYNNEI. This CDR3 has 16 amino acids. V lost 4 bases to trimming and J lost 3 bases; unmatched junction nucleotides: 7. The CDR3 bases are TGTGCCAGCAGTGGGCCAGGGACTAGCGGGTTCTACGAGCAGTACTTC. Protein: CASSGPGTSGFYEQYF.

The chain uses TRBV19 and TRBJ2-6; TRBD2 agrees at 7 bases. The CDR3 length is 19 residues. The germline V gene encodes CDR1 LNHDA and CDR2 SQIVND (reference sequence). Trimming at V came to 1 base and at J to 1 base, leaving 10 bases not matched to a gene. CDR3 loop: CASSIALLAGVSGANVLTF. In nucleotides, the CDR3 is TGTGCCAGTAGTATAGCTCTCCTCGCGGGGGTTTCTGGGGCCAACGTCCTGACTTTC.